A selection of T cell receptor beta chains follows, all from one sample in a study of human T cells and chemical hapten exposure. TCRdb ran MiXCR on the RACE reads and lists one entry per CDR3 protein. Here the sample spans about 180,000 distinct CDR3 sequences, just under 30% being singletons. The source material was whole blood, sampled in connection with sensitization to the hapten diphenylcyclopropenone (DPC). The receptors here all came from a woman in her twenties or thirties with alopecia areata. Some clones in this sample may be carry-over from other donors' samples. The CDR3 runs from the conserved cysteine through the conserved F or W. A D gene is named only where the DNA matches it firmly. Where a row states a size, it is once, few, many or the class of an expanded clone; other rows omit it.

D,J,length,size,V,CDR3,DNA
.,TRBJ2-5,14,few,TRBV20-1,CSAYPRRFQETQYF,TGCAGTGCTTACCCTAGACGGTTCCAAGAGACCCAGTACTTC
.,TRBJ2-1,17,.,TRBV4-3,CASSQVKGGHPYNEQFF,TGCGCCAGCAGCCAAGTTAAAGGGGGACATCCCTACAATGAGCAGTTCTTC
.,TRBJ2-1,15,.,TRBV10-2,CASTLWGVGVNEQFF,TGCGCCAGCACCCTATGGGGGGTGGGGGTCAATGAGCAGTTCTTC
TRBD1,TRBJ1-1,13,.,TRBV12-3/TRBV12-4,CASSLQGATEAFF,TGTGCCAGCAGTTTACAGGGGGCCACTGAAGCTTTCTTT
.,TRBJ2-1,13,.,TRBV28,CASSTYTGNEQFF,TGTGCCAGCAGTACCTACACGGGGAATGAGCAGTTCTTC
TRBD2,TRBJ2-7,15,.,TRBV5-5,CASSFSASGGAEQYF,TGTGCCAGCAGCTTTTCCGCTAGCGGGGGTGCGGAGCAGTACTTC
.,TRBJ2-7,13,few,TRBV20-1,CSARDSFRYEQYF,TGCAGTGCTAGAGATAGTTTCCGGTACGAGCAGTACTTC
.,TRBJ2-3,14,few,TRBV4-3,CASSQEPRGASLYF,TGCGCCAGCAGCCAAGAACCCCGCGGGGCCTCTCTGTATTTT
.,TRBJ2-1,15,few,TRBV28,CASSLWEGKNNEQFF,TGTGCCAGCAGTTTATGGGAAGGAAAAAACAATGAGCAGTTCTTC
.,TRBJ2-1,14,once,TRBV29-1,CSVYGGISYNEQFF,TGCAGCGTTTACGGAGGGATCTCCTACAATGAGCAGTTCTTC
TRBD2,TRBJ2-7,14,.,TRBV10-3,CAISGTSGSYEQYF,TGTGCCATCAGTGGGACTAGCGGATCCTACGAGCAGTACTTC
TRBD1,TRBJ2-7,12,few,TRBV20-1,CSATGTGHEQYF,TGCAGTGCGACCGGGACAGGGCACGAGCAGTACTTC
.,TRBJ2-1,16,.,TRBV6-2/TRBV6-3,CASSRSRDPGFNEQFF,TGTGCCAGCAGTAGATCCCGGGACCCTGGATTCAATGAGCAGTTCTTC
.,TRBJ1-2,15,.,TRBV3-1,CASSQELQQNYGYTF,TGTGCCAGCAGCCAAGAGCTACAACAGAACTATGGCTACACCTTC
TRBD1,TRBJ2-5,12,.,TRBV3-1,CASRLGQATQYF,TGTGCCAGCAGGCTGGGACAGGCGACCCAGTACTTC
.,TRBJ1-5,15,few,TRBV27,CASSPTGFLNQPQHF,TGTGCCAGCAGTCCCACAGGGTTCCTCAATCAGCCCCAGCATTTT
.,TRBJ2-7,15,.,TRBV7-2,CASSLASRSEYEQYF,TGTGCCAGCAGCTTAGCTTCCAGGTCGGAGTACGAGCAGTACTTC
TRBD1,TRBJ1-2,12,.,TRBV20-1,CSPLDRGHGYTF,TGCAGTCCCCTTGACAGGGGGCATGGCTACACCTTC
TRBD1,TRBJ1-1,15,.,TRBV7-8,CASTLLTGEDTEAFF,TGTGCCAGCACCCTACTAACAGGGGAGGACACTGAAGCTTTCTTT
.,TRBJ2-7,14,.,TRBV27,CASSRLTESYEQYF,TGTGCCAGCAGCCGCCTAACAGAGAGCTACGAGCAGTACTTC
.,TRBJ2-6,15,few,TRBV6-5,CASSYRDSGANVLTF,TGTGCCAGCAGTTACCGCGACTCTGGGGCCAACGTCCTGACTTTC
TRBD1,TRBJ2-1,12,.,TRBV6-2/TRBV6-3,CASRGQYNEQFF,TGTGCCAGCAGGGGACAGTACAATGAGCAGTTCTTC
.,TRBJ2-4,14,.,TRBV6-5,CASSRGVAKNIQYF,TGTGCCAGCAGCAGAGGGGTGGCCAAAAACATTCAGTACTTC
.,TRBJ1-1,17,.,TRBV30,CAWSVWLQGGSNTEAFF,TGTGCCTGGAGTGTATGGTTGCAGGGCGGATCGAACACTGAAGCTTTCTTT
TRBD1,TRBJ2-2,14,.,TRBV6-4,CASRTGANTGELFF,TGTGCCAGCAGGACAGGGGCGAACACCGGGGAGCTGTTTTTT
.,TRBJ1-5,12,.,TRBV5-5,CASSSYDQRLHF,TGTGCCAGCAGCTCGTATGATCAAAGGCTGCATTTT
.,TRBJ1-2,15,.,TRBV29-1,CSALTAVQVNYGYTF,TGCAGCGCCCTGACAGCCGTTCAAGTTAACTATGGCTACACCTTC
.,TRBJ1-3,11,.,TRBV29-1,CSVDKGNTIYF,TGCAGCGTTGACAAGGGAAACACCATATATTTT
.,TRBJ2-2,13,few,TRBV9,CASSAVATGELFF,TGTGCCAGCAGCGCCGTAGCCACCGGGGAGCTGTTTTTT
.,TRBJ2-7,13,.,TRBV7-9,CASSLYSTYEQYF,TGTGCCAGCAGCTTATACTCTACCTACGAGCAGTACTTC
TRBD2,TRBJ2-3,16,few,TRBV27,CASSRQGSGSIDTQYF,TGTGCCAGCAGTCGTCAGGGTAGCGGGAGCATAGATACGCAGTATTTT
.,TRBJ2-2,16,few,TRBV28,CASSPYGTPNTGELFF,TGTGCCAGCAGTCCCTACGGGACACCGAACACCGGGGAGCTGTTTTTT
TRBD1,TRBJ1-1,13,.,TRBV6-2/TRBV6-3,CASTRQGGTEAFF,TGTGCCAGCACCAGACAGGGAGGGACTGAAGCTTTCTTT
TRBD2,TRBJ2-7,16,few,TRBV5-1,CASSLGTGTRPYEQYF,TGCGCCAGCAGCTTGGGAACCGGGACTAGACCCTACGAGCAGTACTTC
TRBD1,TRBJ2-1,16,few,TRBV29-1,CSATMPGQISYNEQFF,TGCAGCGCTACAATGCCGGGACAGATCTCCTACAATGAGCAGTTCTTC
.,TRBJ2-1,16,.,TRBV20-1,CSARESPSDSLNEQFF,TGCAGTGCTAGAGAATCGCCCAGTGACTCCCTCAATGAGCAGTTCTTC
.,TRBJ2-3,15,.,TRBV5-5,CASSLLPGDRGSAYF,TGTGCCAGCAGCTTGTTACCGGGGGACCGGGGTTCGGCGTATTTT
.,TRBJ1-2,14,few,TRBV21-1,CASSPSGPPGQVNF,TGTGCCAGCAGCCCGTCGGGGCCCCCGGGCCAGGTTAACTTC
TRBD2,TRBJ2-1,16,many,TRBV20-1,CSARLSGRSSYNEQFF,TGCAGTGCTAGACTTAGCGGGCGAAGCTCCTACAATGAGCAGTTCTTC
TRBD1,TRBJ2-1,14,.,TRBV28,CASSLVRGPNEQFF,TGTGCCAGCAGTTTGGTCAGGGGGCCGAATGAGCAGTTCTTC
.,TRBJ1-1,14,few,TRBV28,CASSSVGGNTEAFF,TGTGCCAGCAGTTCCGTGGGGGGTAACACTGAAGCTTTCTTT
.,TRBJ1-1,16,.,TRBV10-3,CAISEVPGRENTEAFF,TGTGCCATCAGTGAGGTACCGGGCAGGGAGAACACTGAAGCTTTCTTT
.,TRBJ2-3,14,few,TRBV7-2,CASSFGVSTDTQYF,TGTGCCAGCAGCTTTGGGGTTAGCACAGATACGCAGTATTTT